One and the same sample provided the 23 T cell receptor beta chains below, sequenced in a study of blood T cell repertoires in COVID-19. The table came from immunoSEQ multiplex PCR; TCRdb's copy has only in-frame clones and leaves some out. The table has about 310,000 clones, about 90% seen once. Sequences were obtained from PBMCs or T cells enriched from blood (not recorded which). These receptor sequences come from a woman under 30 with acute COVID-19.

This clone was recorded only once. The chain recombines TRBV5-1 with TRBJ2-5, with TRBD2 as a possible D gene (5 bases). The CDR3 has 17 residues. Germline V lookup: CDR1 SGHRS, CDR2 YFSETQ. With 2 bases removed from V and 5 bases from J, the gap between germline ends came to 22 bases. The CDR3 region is CASSFLTGSHRGETQYF. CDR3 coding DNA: TGCGCCAGCAGCTTCCTAACTGGGTCTCACCGAGGGGAGACCCAGTACTTC.

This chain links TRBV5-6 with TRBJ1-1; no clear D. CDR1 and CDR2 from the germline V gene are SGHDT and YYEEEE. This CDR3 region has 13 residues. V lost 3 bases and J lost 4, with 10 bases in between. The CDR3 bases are TGTGCCAGCAGCTCTCAGGCGGGCACTGAAGCTTTCTTT. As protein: CASSSQAGTEAFF.

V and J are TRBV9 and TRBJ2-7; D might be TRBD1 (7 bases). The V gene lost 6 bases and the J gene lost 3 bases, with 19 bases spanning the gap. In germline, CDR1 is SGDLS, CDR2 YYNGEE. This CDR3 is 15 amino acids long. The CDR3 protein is CASNEDGTAGYEQYF. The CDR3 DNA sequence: TGTGCCAGCAACGAAGATGGGACAGCGGGCTACGAGCAGTACTTC. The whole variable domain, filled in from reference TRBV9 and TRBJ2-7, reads DSGVTQTPKHLITATGQRVTLRCSPRSGDLSVYWYQQSLDQGLQFLIQYYNGEERAKGNILERFSAQQFPDLHSELNLSSLELGDSALYFCASNEDGTAGYEQYFGPGTRLTVT.

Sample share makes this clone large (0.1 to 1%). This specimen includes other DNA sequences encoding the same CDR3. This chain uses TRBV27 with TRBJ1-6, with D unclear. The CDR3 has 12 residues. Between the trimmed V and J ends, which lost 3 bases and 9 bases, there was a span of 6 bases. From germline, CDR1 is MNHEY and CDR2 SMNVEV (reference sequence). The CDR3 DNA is TGTGCCAGCAGTTTCCCGGGTTCACCCCTCCACTTT. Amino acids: CASSFPGSPLHF.

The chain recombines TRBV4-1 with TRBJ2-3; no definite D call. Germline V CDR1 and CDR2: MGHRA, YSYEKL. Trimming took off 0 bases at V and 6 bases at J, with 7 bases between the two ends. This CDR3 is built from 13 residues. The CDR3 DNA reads TGCGCCAGCAGCCAAGAGGGCATGGATACGCAGTATTTT. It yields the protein CASSQEGMDTQYF.

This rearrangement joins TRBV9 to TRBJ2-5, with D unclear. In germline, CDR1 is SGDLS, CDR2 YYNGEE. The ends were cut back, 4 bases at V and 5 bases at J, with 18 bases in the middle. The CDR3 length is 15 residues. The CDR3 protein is CASSTSRYYGETQYF. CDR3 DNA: TGTGCCAGCAGCACCTCGAGGTACTACGGGGAGACCCAGTACTTC.

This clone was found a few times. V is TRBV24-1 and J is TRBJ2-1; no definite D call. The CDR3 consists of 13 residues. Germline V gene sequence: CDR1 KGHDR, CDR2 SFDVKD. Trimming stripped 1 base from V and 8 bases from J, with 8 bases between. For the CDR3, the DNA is TGTGCCACCAGTGATTTAACGGGTTATGAGCAGTTCTTC. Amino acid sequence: CATSDLTGYEQFF.

In DNA form, the CDR3 reads TGTGCCAGCAGCGTAGCCTTCGACAGGGCCGGTGAGCAGTTCTTC. It encodes CASSVAFDRAGEQFF. The chain joins TRBV9 to TRBJ2-1; 7 positions match TRBD1. Germline V gene sequence: CDR1 SGDLS, CDR2 YYNGEE. The CDR3 spans 15 residues. Trimming at V came to 0 bases and at J to 9 bases, leaving 9 bases not matched to a gene.

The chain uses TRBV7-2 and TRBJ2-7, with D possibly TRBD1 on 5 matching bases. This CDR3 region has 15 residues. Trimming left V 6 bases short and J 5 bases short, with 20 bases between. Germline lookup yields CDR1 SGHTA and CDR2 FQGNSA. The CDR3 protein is CASSYPSWGRHEQYF. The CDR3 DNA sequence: TGTGCCAGCAGTTACCCGTCGTGGGGCAGACACGAGCAGTACTTC.

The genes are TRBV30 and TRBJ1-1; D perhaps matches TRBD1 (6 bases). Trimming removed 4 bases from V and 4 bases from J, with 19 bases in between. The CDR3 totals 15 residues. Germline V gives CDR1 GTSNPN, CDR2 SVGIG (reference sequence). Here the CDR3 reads CAWKPGHLRGTEAFF. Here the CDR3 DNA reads TGTGCCTGGAAACCGGGACACCTTCGTGGCACTGAAGCTTTCTTT.

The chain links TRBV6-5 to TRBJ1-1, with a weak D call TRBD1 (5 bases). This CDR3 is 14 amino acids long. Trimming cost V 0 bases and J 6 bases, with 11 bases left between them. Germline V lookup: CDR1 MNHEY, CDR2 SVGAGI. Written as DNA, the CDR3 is TGTGCCAGCAGTTACTCGCAGGGTTTCCCTGAAGCTTTCTTT. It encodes CASSYSQGFPEAFF.

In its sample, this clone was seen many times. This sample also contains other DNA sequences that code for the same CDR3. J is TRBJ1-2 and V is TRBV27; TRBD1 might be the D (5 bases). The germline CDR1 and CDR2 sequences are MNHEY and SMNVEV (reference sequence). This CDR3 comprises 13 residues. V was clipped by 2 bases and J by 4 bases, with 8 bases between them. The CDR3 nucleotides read TGTGCCAGCAGTTTACAGGGAGGCTATGGCTACACCTTC. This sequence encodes CASSLQGGYGYTF.

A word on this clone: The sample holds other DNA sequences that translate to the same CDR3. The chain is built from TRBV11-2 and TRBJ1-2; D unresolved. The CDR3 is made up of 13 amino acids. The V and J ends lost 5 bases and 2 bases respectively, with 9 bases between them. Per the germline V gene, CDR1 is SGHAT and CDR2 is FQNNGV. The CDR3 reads CASSPGVNYGYTF. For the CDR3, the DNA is TGTGCCAGCAGCCCAGGCGTGAACTATGGCTACACCTTC.

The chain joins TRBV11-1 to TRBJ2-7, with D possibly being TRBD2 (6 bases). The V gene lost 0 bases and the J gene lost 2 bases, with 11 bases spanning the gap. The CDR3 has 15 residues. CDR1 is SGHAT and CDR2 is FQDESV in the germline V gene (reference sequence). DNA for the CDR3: TGTGCCAGCAGCTTAGCCGGGGGAGGCCCCTACGAGCAGTACTTC. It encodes CASSLAGGGPYEQYF. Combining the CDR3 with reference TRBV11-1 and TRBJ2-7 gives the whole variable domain EAEVAQSPRYKITEKSQAVAFWCDPISGHATLYWYRQILGQGPELLVQFQDESVVDDSQLPKDRFSAERLKGVDSTLKIQPAELGDSAMYLCASSLAGGGPYEQYFGPGTRLTVT.

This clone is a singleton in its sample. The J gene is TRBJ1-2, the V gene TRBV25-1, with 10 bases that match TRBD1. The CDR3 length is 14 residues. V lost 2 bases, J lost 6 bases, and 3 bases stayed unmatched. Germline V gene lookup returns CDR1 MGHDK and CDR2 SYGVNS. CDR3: CASSEQGQGDGYTF. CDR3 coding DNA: TGTGCCAGCAGTGAACAAGGACAGGGGGATGGCTACACCTTC.

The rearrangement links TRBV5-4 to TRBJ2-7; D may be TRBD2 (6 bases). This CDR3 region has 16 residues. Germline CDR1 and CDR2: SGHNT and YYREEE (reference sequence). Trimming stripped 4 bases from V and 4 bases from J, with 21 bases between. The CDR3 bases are TGTGCCAGCAGCCTTCACACTAGCCCATCAAGTTACGAGCAGTACTTC. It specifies CASSLHTSPSSYEQYF.

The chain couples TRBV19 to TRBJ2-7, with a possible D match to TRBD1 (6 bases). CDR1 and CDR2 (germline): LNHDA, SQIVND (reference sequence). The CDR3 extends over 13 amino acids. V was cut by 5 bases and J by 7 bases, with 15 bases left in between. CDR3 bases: TGTGCCAGTAGTCCTTCGACAGGCCTGGAGCAGTACTTC. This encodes CASSPSTGLEQYF.

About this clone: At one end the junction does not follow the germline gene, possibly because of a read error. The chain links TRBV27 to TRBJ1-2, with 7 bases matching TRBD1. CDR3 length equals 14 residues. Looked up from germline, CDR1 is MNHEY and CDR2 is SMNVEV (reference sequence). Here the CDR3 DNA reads TGTGCCAACAGTCCCCTGACAGGGAGGTATGGCTACACCTTC. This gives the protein CANSPLTGRYGYTF.

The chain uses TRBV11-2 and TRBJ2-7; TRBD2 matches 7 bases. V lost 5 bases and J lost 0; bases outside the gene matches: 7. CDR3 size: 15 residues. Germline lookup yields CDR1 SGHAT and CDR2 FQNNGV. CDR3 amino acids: CASSPEGGFSYEQYF. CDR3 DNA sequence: TGTGCCAGCAGCCCAGAGGGAGGGTTCTCCTACGAGCAGTACTTC.

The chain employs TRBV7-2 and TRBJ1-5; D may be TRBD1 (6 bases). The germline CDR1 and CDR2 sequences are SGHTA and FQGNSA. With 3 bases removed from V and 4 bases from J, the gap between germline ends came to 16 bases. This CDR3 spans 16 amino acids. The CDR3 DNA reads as TGTGCCAGCAGCTTCGGCGGGCAGGGGATGAATCAGCCCCAGCATTTT. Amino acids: CASSFGGQGMNQPQHF.

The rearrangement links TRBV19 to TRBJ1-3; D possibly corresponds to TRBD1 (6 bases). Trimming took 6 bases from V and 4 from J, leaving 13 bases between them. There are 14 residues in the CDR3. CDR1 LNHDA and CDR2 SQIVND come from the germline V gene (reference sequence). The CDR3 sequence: CASRTGTFGNTIYF. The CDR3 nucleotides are TGTGCCAGTAGGACCGGGACATTCGGAAACACCATATATTTT.

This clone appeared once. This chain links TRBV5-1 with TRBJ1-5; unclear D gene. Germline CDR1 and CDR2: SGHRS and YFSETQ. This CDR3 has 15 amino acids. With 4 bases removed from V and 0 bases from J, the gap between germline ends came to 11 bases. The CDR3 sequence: CASSIDGDSNQPQHF. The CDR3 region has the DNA TGCGCCAGCAGCATAGACGGAGATAGCAATCAGCCCCAGCATTTT.

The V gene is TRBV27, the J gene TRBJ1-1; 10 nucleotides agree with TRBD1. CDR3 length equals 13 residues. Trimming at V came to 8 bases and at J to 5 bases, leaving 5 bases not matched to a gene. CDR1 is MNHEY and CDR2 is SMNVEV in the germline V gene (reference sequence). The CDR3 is CASCRTGGTEAFF. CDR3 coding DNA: TGTGCCAGCTGCAGGACAGGGGGTACTGAAGCTTTCTTT.